This TCR beta chain was identified in a study of blood T cell repertoires in COVID-19. The data were produced by immunoSEQ multiplex PCR, yet TCRdb's version contains in-frame clones alone and is incomplete. This repertoire shows fewer than 200,000 clones, 70% to 85% found once; its top ten account for around 15%. The source material was PBMCs or T cells enriched from blood (not recorded which). This sequence originates from a woman between 45 and 65 years old who had recovered from COVID-19.

CDR3 nucleotide sequence: TGCAGCGTCGGGGGTCTCACTGAAGCTTTCTTT. Protein sequence: CSVGGLTEAFF. The V and J genes are TRBV29-1 and TRBJ1-1; tentatively, D is TRBD1 (5 bases). The CDR3 covers 11 residues. Germline values: CDR1 SQVTM, CDR2 ANQGSEA. V was cut by 6 bases and J by 4 bases, with 9 bases left in between. The entire variable domain, with the rest obtained from reference TRBV29-1 and TRBJ1-1, is as follows: SAVISQKPSRDICQRGTSLTIQCQVDSQVTMMFWYRQQPGQSLTLIATANQGSEATYESGFVIDKFPISRPNLTFSTLTVSNMSPEDSSIYLCSVGGLTEAFFGQGTRLTVV.